This T cell receptor beta chain is drawn from a study of blood T cells in healthy people across ages. Germline CDR1 ENHRY, CDR2 SYGVKD. CDR3 length equals 12 residues. The ends were cut back, 2 bases at V and 8 bases at J, with 7 bases in the middle. PCR was performed a second time for about 6 to 12 cycles using a sample-barcoded 5' primer and a J-beta primer mix. TCRdb fed the 5' RACE reads into MiXCR, producing one record per CDR3 protein. The repertoire holds 450,000 to 650,000 distinct CDR3 sequences, around 24% seen once, with less than 9% in the top ten. This sample also belongs to another study, concerning T cells of mothers and their children.

This sequence originates from a boy between 10 and 17 years old in good health. The sample consisted of blood. V gene TRBV10-3 combines with J gene TRBJ2-1; D is tentatively TRBD1 or TRBD2 (5 bases each). The DNA of the CDR3 is TGTGCCATCAGTGAGAGAGGGGATGAGCAGTTCTTC. Its translation is CAISERGDEQFF.